The T cell receptor (beta chain) under discussion was sequenced for a study of a mutant IDH1 vaccine in newly diagnosed glioma. On the study more broadly: Patients were started on vaccination 4-6 weeks after radiotherapy alone, or with temozolomide cycles. Earlier care involved radiotherapy, temozolomide, or both, and the majority received both.

General study results and limits: Overall, almost 95% of patients had vaccine-induced immune responses.

Using immunoSEQ multiplex PCR, the repertoire was profiled, and TCRdb retains in-frame clones only, with some absent. The sample lists about 56,000 clones, about 90% occurring once. In the case of this clone: What it binds is not known.

Stated time point: week 35, safety follow-up. It was 300 ug of mutant IDH1 20-mer peptide that made up each vaccine dose, given with topical imiquimod. Astrocytomas found in donors were new, WHO grade 3 or 4, IDH1-mutant and ATRX-lost. Per germline, CDR1 MDHEN and CDR2 SYDVKM. The CDR3 has 12 residues. The V and J ends lost 10 bases and 5 bases, in that order; junction bases with no gene match: 7. The TCR comes from a man aged 35-49 years with glioma. Specimen: PBMCs, collected from a glioma patient whose treatment included an IDH1 peptide vaccine. The rearrangement links TRBV28 to TRBJ2-7; TRBD2 matches 8 bases. The CDR3 protein is CATKGGRNEQYF. For the CDR3, the DNA is TGTGCCACCAAGGGCGGGAGGAACGAGCAGTACTTC.